This record concerns one T cell receptor (beta chain) sequence. Original processing notes: Amplification with reference gene primers provided the estimates of nucleated cell counts. Profiled with immunoSEQ multiplex PCR; TCRdb holds only in-frame clones, not every one. Clonal size and the V and J genes are those of that table, whereas D and trimming came from the DNA. This sample has about 310,000 clones, with roughly 89% found just once. This entry belongs to a study of blood T cell repertoires in COVID-19. About the study: Whether acute or convalescent, the COVID-19 samples came from the United States, Italy and Spain.

In germline, CDR1 is SGDLS, CDR2 YYNGEE. CDR3 length: 14 amino acids. V dropped 6 bases and J dropped 4 bases, with 16 bases sitting between them. While infection was still active, Seattle patients were enrolled and then followed longitudinally. The V call is TRBV9, the J call TRBJ1-2; D is perhaps TRBD1 (5 bases). The origin of this receptor is a woman in her 40s with COVID-19, enrolled during active disease. Sequencing input: peripheral blood. CDR3 nucleotides: TGTGCCAGCACCCGACAGAAGTTCCTCTATGGCTACACCTTC. Its protein product is CASTRQKFLYGYTF.